Described below is a single T cell receptor (beta chain) sequence and its context. The count of this clone is one. Its target antigen remains unknown. Qualities for individual bases were not recorded, and no much larger clone is one base off. Using the deep immunoSEQ assay, multiplex PCR amplified TCR CDR3 regions from genomic DNA. Extracted genomic DNA from each cell subset was spread evenly across all wells of several immunoSEQ 96-well plates, with each plate serving as a replicate. For sorted subsets, each replicate PCR was loaded with 200 to 250 ng genomic DNA, equivalent to 30,000 or so T cell genomes. The purified libraries were quantified using a Qubit 3.0 fluorometer, sized with a Bioanalyzer 2100, and then quantified again using the KAPA Library Quantification kit. Every immunoSEQ 96-well plate was sequenced on a dedicated single-read 150-cycle Illumina NextSeq 550 flow cell. As for how the authors treated the data: The immunoSEQ output contained only junctional sequences without quality scores, so filtering could not match that applied to full-length reads. To assign V/J genes and CDR3, sequences were annotated against IMGT germline references using PyIR, a Python wrapper for IgBLAST v1.9. Reads were filtered out if the reads had weak V/J assignments (E-value above 1e-6), no CDR3, stop codons, out-of-frame junctions, or ambiguous translated residues. V3J clonotypes were defined as sequences sharing an identical inferred V gene, J gene, and CDR3 amino acid sequence. Percentage overlap between repertoires was calculated by dividing the number of shared unique clonotypes by the size of the smaller repertoire. RTK rarefaction, the Chao1 estimator, and Recon v2.1 estimates of unobserved clonotypes were used to assess repertoire richness. OLGA was used to compute generation probabilities for all TCRbeta clonotypes that the gDNA method yielded from a handful of donors. TCRdb retrieved this table from immuneACCESS and kept in-frame rearrangements only. Not all clones are present; in checked studies, unresolved V genes account for under half, and no reason is known for the remainder. The V and J calls and clone size come from that table; D and trimming were worked out from the DNA. This sample lists about 1 million clones; around four fifths were detected once. About 1.5% of the sample rests with the top ten.

Healthy HIV-negative adults with no recently reported acute infections or vaccinations were included as donors. All donors were Caucasian adults living in Nashville, Tennessee, USA. CD4+ T cells were enriched through magnetic negative selection, after which naive cells were positively selected on CD45RA and the remaining negative fraction served as the memory subset. Blood was collected by leukapheresis, and PBMCs were isolated by Ficoll-Histopaque density gradient centrifugation and then cryopreserved in liquid nitrogen vapor phase. Analytical flow cytometry was used to check the purity and quantity of every magnetically sorted T cell population. Genomic DNA was isolated from each sorted fraction and quantified by UV absorbance on a Nanodrop 2000c. This specimen belongs to a study of shared clonotypes between healthy human individuals (dated by TCRdb to 2018 to 2021). About the investigation overall: The cohort comprised a couple of women and a few men aged 18 to 49 years. For each donor, CD4 naive and CD4 memory were each given three plates, CD8 naive was given two plates, and CD8 memory was given one plate. Libraries were prepared and TCR repertoires were sequenced by different laboratories using diverse techniques, in order to increase sequencing depth and limit assay-specific biases. To estimate repertoire size and how much clonotypes are shared between individuals, the study performed deep sequencing of blood TCR repertoires from a handful of healthy adults. Leukapheresis yielded between about 0.85 and 9.5 billion PBMCs per donor. Broader findings and caveats from the paper: Higher generation probabilities were observed for clonotypes shared by all four sorted-subset donors than for non-shared clonotypes. About 5% of naive CD4, approximately 3.7% of naive CD8, about 2.4% of memory CD4, and about 0.4% of memory CD8 clonotypes were shared across a few donors. Even with the large sequencing depth, rarefaction of the sorted-subset datasets indicated that sequencing was incomplete. Sampling was restricted to blood, and TCR repertoires in tissues likely differ from the TCR repertoires found in blood. Naive subsets generally had larger estimated clonotype richness than memory subsets. Pairwise subsampling led to the expectation that sequencing depth would affect the degree of clonotype sharing among donors. The genetic and exposure-history diversity represented was limited by the small number of donors.

Sequences GTSNPN (CDR1) and SVGIG (CDR2) are obtained from the germline V gene (reference sequence). V is shortened by 2 bases, J by 8 bases, and the region joining them spans 18 bases. The CDR3 runs 14 amino acids, cysteine and phenylalanine included. Only the CDR3 DNA is retained, 42 bases long and in frame from the first base. The chain couples TRBV30 to TRBJ1-2; the D segment could be TRBD1, given 5 matching bases. The clonotype comes from a man aged 18 to 30 in good health. Material for sequencing was memory CD4+ T cells sorted from blood. What this sample's cell subset or site label stands for: CD45RA-negative fraction. The CDR3 is CAWSYQGPRVGYTF. The DNA sequence reads TGTGCCTGGAGTTACCAGGGTCCTCGAGTGGGCTACACCTTC.